What follows are 5 T cell receptor beta chains derived from one specimen sequenced in a study of T-cell memory formation after mild COVID-19. TCRdb re-called the 5' RACE reads with MiXCR, one entry per CDR3 protein. The sample has 100,000 or so distinct CDR3 sequences, over 8.5% seen once; the top ten hold approximately 40%. The specimen was PBMCs or a T cell subset sorted from them (not recorded which). These receptors were taken from a young man who had mild COVID-19 (a few samples of this study predate the infection). Cell type and time point are not known.

The table lists this clonotype with a few counts. The rearrangement joins TRBV6-2 or TRBV6-3 to TRBJ2-5; the match to TRBD2 covers 9 bases. Germline CDR1 reads MNHEY; CDR2 reads SVGEGT. Trimming cost V 6 bases and J 2 bases; bases outside gene matches: 10. This CDR3 is 16 amino acids long. CDR3 loop: CASSPTRLAVQETQYF. DNA for the CDR3: TGTGCCAGCAGCCCTACGAGACTAGCGGTTCAAGAGACCCAGTACTTC.

The genes are TRBV11-2 and TRBJ2-4; perhaps TRBD2 as D (7 bases). The CDR3 has 16 amino acids. Per germline, CDR1 SGHAT and CDR2 FQNNGV. Trimming took off 2 bases at V and 1 base at J, with 12 bases between the two ends. The CDR3 reads CASSLRRGRAKNIQYF. The CDR3 DNA follows: TGTGCCAGCAGCTTACGGCGGGGGCGCGCCAAAAACATTCAGTACTTC.

The table lists this clonotype with a few counts. The genes are TRBV6-5 and TRBJ1-2; 8 positions agree with TRBD1. This CDR3 has 15 amino acids. V lost 5 bases to trimming and J lost 6 bases; unmatched junction nucleotides: 11. Germline V gene lookup returns CDR1 MNHEY and CDR2 SVGAGI. CDR3 protein: CASSPFRTGMNGYTF. As DNA, the CDR3 is TGTGCCAGCAGTCCCTTTCGGACAGGGATGAATGGCTACACCTTC.

At least ten counts were recorded for this clonotype. The chain recombines TRBV12-3 or TRBV12-4 with TRBJ2-7, with D maybe TRBD2 (6 bases). There are 12 residues in the CDR3. Trimming left V 8 bases short and J 0 bases short, with 8 bases between. The CDR3 spells CASAGPSYEQYF. CDR3 DNA sequence: TGTGCCAGCGCGGGGCCCTCCTACGAGCAGTACTTC.

The chain joins TRBV4-1 to TRBJ2-5; 7 nucleotides align to TRBD2. CDR3 size: 13 residues. Germline loops: CDR1 MGHRA, CDR2 YSYEKL. Losses at the gene ends were 0 bases for V and 5 bases for J; bases not matched to a gene: 0. CDR3 in DNA: TGCGCCAGCAGCCAAGAGGGAGGGGAGACCCAGTACTTC. Its protein is CASSQEGGETQYF.